The clone carrying this T cell receptor (beta chain) was seen more than once but under ten times. Antigen unknown. With a J-beta primer mix and a sample-barcoded 5' primer, a second PCR ran about 6 to 11 cycles. TCRdb re-derived calls from the 5' RACE reads in MiXCR, one entry per CDR3 protein. The table has about 640,000 distinct CDR3 sequences, about 54% seen once; the top ten hold 35% to 40%. This sample stems from a study of blood T cells in healthy people across ages. Germline V lookup: CDR1 SQVTM, CDR2 ANQGSEA. V lost 0 bases to trimming and J lost 4 bases, with 6 bases between them. The CDR3 contains 12 residues. Roughly 9.2 milliliters was the volume of peripheral blood drawn from each donor. Study-wide results and limits: CMV infection status of these donors was not known. Per million T cells, the diversity of TCR beta decreased roughly linearly as age advanced.

The source is a man aged 55 to 69 in good health. Sequencing was done on a sample of blood. The chain recombines TRBV29-1 with TRBJ1-1, with a possible D match to TRBD1 (5 bases). CDR3 sequence reads: CSVEDGATEAFF. CDR3 in DNA: TGCAGCGTTGAAGATGGGGCCACTGAAGCTTTCTTT.